The rows below give T cell receptor beta chains drawn from one sample of a study of blood T cell repertoires in COVID-19. Some clones are missing from TCRdb's copy, which holds only in-frame ones; the method was immunoSEQ multiplex PCR. The table has approximately 150,000 clones, over 80% seen once. Sequenced sample: PBMCs or T cells enriched from blood (not recorded which). These receptors originate from a man between 70 and 80 years old who had been exposed to COVID-19. Both conserved end residues are part of each CDR3.

V gene: TRBV27
CDR3 length: 13
CDR3 protein: CASSPTGLNEQFF

V gene: TRBV2
CDR3 length: 16
CDR3 protein: CASSGSVGGRGDTQYF

V gene: TRBV12-3/TRBV12-4
CDR3 length: 13
CDR3 protein: CASSLGQGAEAFF

V gene: TRBV7-3
CDR3 length: 14
CDR3 protein: CASSLTDRNTEAFF

V gene: TRBV7-6
CDR3 length: 14
CDR3 protein: CASRPTGLNTEAFF

V gene: TRBV6-5
CDR3 length: 14
CDR3 protein: CASTGTRNTGELFF

V gene: TRBV9
CDR3 length: 16
CDR3 protein: CASSLRAQAGQETQYF

V gene: TRBV5-1
CDR3 length: 16
CDR3 protein: CASSPGGTVGRDEQYF

V gene: TRBV9
CDR3 length: 17
CDR3 protein: CASSTPGGAGHLDGYTF

V gene: TRBV4-1
CDR3 length: 16
CDR3 protein: CASSRVGQTPTDTQYF

V gene: TRBV27
CDR3 length: 15
CDR3 protein: CASQSPSSYNSPLHF

V gene: TRBV11-2
CDR3 length: 15
CDR3 protein: CASSLSLAGGDEQYF

V gene: TRBV7-2
CDR3 length: 16
CDR3 protein: CASSPGVLAFNEKLFF

V gene: TRBV27
CDR3 length: 15
CDR3 protein: CASSLLPGTPLEQYF

V gene: TRBV11-2
CDR3 length: 15
CDR3 protein: CASSLDRARTDTQYF

V gene: TRBV19
CDR3 length: 16
CDR3 protein: CASSKTELGYNSPLHF

V gene: TRBV30
CDR3 length: 15
CDR3 protein: CAWSGGGQNNSPLHF